This paragraph reports one TCR beta chain. The data stem from a study of technical replicates of blood from several donors. Profiled with immunoSEQ multiplex PCR; TCRdb holds only in-frame clones, not every one. The table has around 98,000 clones, nearly 97% seen once. CDR1 SGHTA and CDR2 FQGNSA come from the germline V gene. V dropped 1 base and J dropped 2; count of bases not matched to a gene: 3. The CDR3 length is 15 residues. This receptor was taken from a human donor in good health. V gene TRBV7-2 combines with J gene TRBJ1-2; 8 bases fit TRBD1. Input material: T cells isolated from PBMCs. Here the CDR3 reads CASSLVSGGNYGYTF. For the CDR3, the DNA is TGTGCCAGCAGCTTAGTCTCAGGGGGCAACTATGGCTACACCTTC.